The 2 T cell receptor beta chains in this list originate from one sample, sequenced in a study of long-term antiretroviral therapy in people with HIV. The assay used was immunoSEQ (version v3.0), run at survey level. Method: immunoSEQ multiplex PCR; TCRdb's copy keeps in-frame clones and lacks some. Of 34,000 or so clones in the sample, approximately 80% were seen once. The source material was unsorted PBMCs, sampled 0.6 years after starting antiretroviral therapy. These receptors came from a man aged 18 to 29 with HIV.

The chain is built from TRBV14 and TRBJ2-3, with TRBD2 matching over 9 bases. The CDR3 has 18 amino acids. V lost 3 bases, J lost 5 bases, and 15 bases stayed unmatched. Germline V gives CDR1 SGHDN, CDR2 FVKESK. The CDR3 sequence: CASSQKPIAGEKRDTQYF. CDR3 nucleotide sequence: TGTGCCAGCAGCCAGAAGCCTATAGCGGGAGAAAAGAGAGATACGCAGTATTTT.

The gene calls are TRBV7-9 and TRBJ2-2; 7 nucleotides agree with TRBD1. Germline values: CDR1 SEHNR, CDR2 FQNEAQ (reference sequence). The ends lost 2 bases at V and 9 bases at J; junction bases unmatched: 9. The CDR3 loop spans 15 amino acids. The CDR3 sequence is CASSLRDSTHRELFF. In DNA, the CDR3 is TGTGCCAGCAGCTTAAGGGACAGTACTCACCGGGAGCTGTTTTTT.